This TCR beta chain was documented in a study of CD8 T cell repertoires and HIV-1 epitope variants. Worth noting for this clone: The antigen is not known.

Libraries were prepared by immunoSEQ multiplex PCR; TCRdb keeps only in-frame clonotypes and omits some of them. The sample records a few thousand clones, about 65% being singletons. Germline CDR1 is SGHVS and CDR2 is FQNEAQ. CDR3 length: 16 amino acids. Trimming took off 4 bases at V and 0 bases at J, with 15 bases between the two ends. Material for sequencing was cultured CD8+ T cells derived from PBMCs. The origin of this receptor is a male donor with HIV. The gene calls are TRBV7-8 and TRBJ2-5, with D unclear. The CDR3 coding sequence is TGTGCCAGCAGCTCCTTGATTGAAGGGTACCAAGAGACCCAGTACTTC. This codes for CASSSLIEGYQETQYF.